Following are 26 T cell receptor beta chains from one sample sequenced in a study of T cells in Graves' hyperthyroidism and ophthalmopathy (dated by TCRdb to about 2019). Libraries were prepared through multiplex PCR. Sequenced using an Illumina HiSeq 2000. TCR beta CDR3 regions were amplified from RNA transcripts. The TCR CDR3 was subjected to a first round of RT-PCR using the HTBI primer set and the Qiagen OneStep RT-PCR kit. In TCRdb, the public reads were trimmed at Q25 with fastp and aligned with MiXCR, with productive beta chains retained. Rows with a matching CDR3 protein are joined into one entry that keeps the most common DNA and genes. The sample data list about 320,000 distinct CDR3 sequences, and approximately 17% of these were observed just once. The ten biggest clones cover approximately 35% of the sample. The sequenced sample was blood. These receptor sequences come from a young man with Graves' hyperthyroidism.

Ten or more counts support this clonotype. V is TRBV3-1 and J is TRBJ2-1; D might be TRBD1 or TRBD2, each matching 5 bases. The germline V gene encodes CDR1 LGHDT and CDR2 YNNKEL (reference sequence). Trimming removed 3 bases at V and 6 bases at J, with 9 bases between. The CDR3 length is 13 residues. In DNA, the CDR3 is TGTGCCAGCAGCCACCGGGACCTCAATGAGCAGTTCTTC. Its translation: CASSHRDLNEQFF.

This clonotype appeared many times. CDR3 DNA: TGTGCCAGCAGCCGAGGGGCTAGCGGGAGAAAAGAGACCCAGTACTTC. Translating it yields CASSRGASGRKETQYF. The V call is TRBV14, the J call TRBJ2-5; TRBD2 matches at 10 bases. Trimming cost V 4 bases and J 3 bases; bases outside gene matches: 8. Germline loops: CDR1 SGHDN, CDR2 FVKESK. The CDR3 covers 16 residues.

This clonotype has a count of ten or more. The V and J genes are TRBV28 and TRBJ2-1; the match to TRBD2 covers 8 bases. The CDR3 sequence is 17 residues long. Germline loops: CDR1 MDHEN, CDR2 SYDVKM. J was trimmed by 4 bases and V by 4 bases; bases with no gene match: 12. The CDR3 here is CASSSGDKREWYNEQFF. The CDR3 region has the DNA TGTGCCAGCAGTTCGGGGGACAAGCGGGAGTGGTACAATGAGCAGTTCTTC.

The genes are TRBV19 and TRBJ2-2; D gene unclear. The V gene lost 3 bases and the J gene lost 3 bases, with 2 bases spanning the gap. CDR1 is LNHDA, CDR2 SQIVND, per germline (reference sequence). The CDR3 is 12 amino acids. CDR3 DNA sequence: TGTGCCAGTAGTATCCACACCGGGGAGCTGTTTTTT. Translation: CASSIHTGELFF.

At least ten counts were recorded for this clonotype. The genes are TRBV6-1 and TRBJ2-7; D perhaps matches TRBD2 (6 bases). Germline CDR1 reads MNHNS; CDR2 reads SASEGT. The length of the CDR3 is 16 residues. V was trimmed by 3 bases and J by 6 bases, leaving 21 bases between them. The CDR3 is CASSDPSEALASEQYF. The CDR3 nucleotides are TGTGCCAGCAGTGACCCATCAGAGGCACTAGCTTCCGAGCAGTACTTC.

The rearrangement joins TRBV9 to TRBJ2-3; 8 bases align to TRBD1. The CDR3 has 15 residues. V dropped 4 bases and J dropped 0; count of bases not matched to a gene: 4. Germline CDR1 SGDLS, CDR2 YYNGEE. The DNA of the CDR3 is TGTGCCAGCAGCCCGGACAGGGTTAGCACAGATACGCAGTATTTT. It encodes CASSPDRVSTDTQYF.

This clonotype showed up just a few times. The chain links TRBV7-3 to TRBJ2-2, with 10 bases lining up with TRBD2. Trimming cost V 4 bases and J 4 bases; bases outside gene matches: 3. This CDR3 has 15 amino acids. In germline, CDR1 is SGHTA, CDR2 FQGTGA. The CDR3 sequence is CASSSSSGSTGELFF. CDR3 coding DNA: TGTGCCAGCAGCTCATCTAGCGGGAGCACCGGGGAGCTGTTTTTT.

This chain connects TRBV6-2 or TRBV6-3 to TRBJ2-7; D gene unclear. Per germline, CDR1 MNHEY and CDR2 SVGEGT. The V and J ends lost 6 bases and 2 bases respectively, with 11 bases between them. This CDR3 has 13 residues. CDR3 amino acids: CASRIAVAYEQYF. CDR3 sequence (DNA): TGTGCCAGCAGAATCGCGGTCGCCTACGAGCAGTACTTC.

This clonotype was seen ten or more times. This chain uses TRBV30 with TRBJ1-5, with unresolved D. This CDR3 has 13 residues. CDR1 is GTSNPN and CDR2 is SVGIG in the germline V gene (reference sequence). Trimming cost V 4 bases and J 3 bases, with 10 bases left between them. CDR3 protein: CAWITRNNQPQHF. As DNA, the CDR3 is TGTGCCTGGATTACCAGGAACAATCAGCCCCAGCATTTT.

The chain recombines TRBV6-1 with TRBJ2-7; maybe TRBD1 (6 bases). V was clipped by 6 bases and J by 3 bases, with 15 bases between them. The CDR3 is 14 amino acids. Per the germline V gene, CDR1 is MNHNS and CDR2 is SASEGT. This CDR3 is CASSDHFRGYEQYF. CDR3 coding DNA: TGTGCCAGCAGCGATCACTTCAGGGGCTACGAGCAGTACTTC.

The chain has TRBV10-3 and TRBJ1-2, with 7 positions matching TRBD1. This CDR3 comprises 13 residues. Germline CDR1 and CDR2: ENHRY and SYGVKD. Trimming cost V 11 bases and J 1 base; bases outside gene matches: 7. The DNA of the CDR3 is TGTGCCGTAACAGGGGAGCGTAACTATGGCTACACCTTC. As protein: CAVTGERNYGYTF.

This clonotype was detected many times. The chain joins TRBV27 to TRBJ2-5, with D possibly being TRBD2 (5 bases). Germline CDR1 reads MNHEY; CDR2 reads SMNVEV (reference sequence). The CDR3 is made up of 16 amino acids. Trimming took 0 bases from V and 1 from J, leaving 12 bases between them. This CDR3 is CASSLSNGGFQETQYF. In DNA form, the CDR3 reads TGTGCCAGCAGTTTATCGAATGGCGGGTTCCAAGAGACCCAGTACTTC.

The table lists this clonotype with a few counts. The V and J genes are TRBV6-2 or TRBV6-3 and TRBJ2-7; D remains unclear. Between the trimmed V and J ends, which lost 4 bases and 0 bases, there was a span of 7 bases. This CDR3 has 13 residues. CDR1 is MNHEY and CDR2 is SVGEGT in the germline V gene. CDR3 sequence: CASSFERSYEQYF. CDR3 DNA: TGTGCCAGCAGTTTTGAGCGCTCCTACGAGCAGTACTTC.

The J gene is TRBJ2-7, the V gene TRBV5-1; 7 nucleotides match TRBD2. The CDR3 has 17 amino acids. With 1 base clipped from V and 2 bases from J, the junction kept 12 bases outside the gene matches. In germline, CDR1 is SGHRS, CDR2 YFSETQ. The chain's CDR3 is CASSLIPIAGLPYEQYF. As DNA, the CDR3 is TGCGCCAGCAGCTTGATACCTATAGCGGGCCTCCCCTACGAGCAGTACTTC. The full variable domain, completed using reference TRBV5-1 and TRBJ2-7, is KAGVTQTPRYLIKTRGQQVTLSCSPISGHRSVSWYQQTPGQGLQFLFEYFSETQRNKGNFPGRFSGRQFSNSRSEMNVSTLELGDSALYLCASSLIPIAGLPYEQYFGPGTRLTVT.

This clonotype was counted many times. This chain links TRBV18 with TRBJ2-1; D is possibly TRBD1 (5 bases). Germline V CDR1 and CDR2: KGHSH, LQKENI. Trimming removed 2 bases at V and 9 bases at J, with 14 bases between. This CDR3 has 14 amino acids. CDR3 sequence (DNA): TGTGCCAGCTCACCAGGGCAGGGATTTGGTGAGCAGTTCTTC. This sequence encodes CASSPGQGFGEQFF.

This clonotype was detected many times. This chain links TRBV7-6 with TRBJ2-1, with D uncertain. CDR1 SGHVS and CDR2 FNYEAQ come from the germline V gene. V was clipped by 5 bases and J by 0 bases, with 20 bases between them. This CDR3 has 18 amino acids. The chain's CDR3 is CASSAMPPQASSYNEQFF. The CDR3, as DNA: TGTGCCAGCAGCGCGATGCCCCCTCAGGCGAGCTCCTACAATGAGCAGTTCTTC.

This clonotype was counted ten times or more. The genes are TRBV28 and TRBJ1-2, with 7 bases aligning to TRBD1. This CDR3 spans 15 amino acids. The V gene's germline CDR1 is MDHEN and CDR2 SYDVKM. The J segment lost 6 bases and the V segment lost 4 bases, leaving 11 bases of the junction unmatched. In DNA, the CDR3 is TGTGCCAGCAGTTGGGACAGAGCGCGCATCCATGGCTACACCTTC. As protein: CASSWDRARIHGYTF.

The sample holds a few counts of this clonotype. The chain links TRBV12-3 or TRBV12-4 to TRBJ2-3, with 9 bases lining up with TRBD2. This CDR3 is built from 15 residues. V lost 3 bases, J lost 11 bases, and 12 bases stayed unmatched. CDR3 sequence: CASSLLAGVSEGQYF. The CDR3, as DNA: TGTGCCAGCAGTTTGTTAGCGGGAGTCTCGGAGGGGCAGTATTTT.

The gene calls are TRBV29-1 and TRBJ1-1; the D gene is possibly TRBD1 (5 bases). This CDR3 comprises 12 residues. Germline V gene lookup returns CDR1 SQVTM and CDR2 ANQGSEA. V was trimmed by 6 bases and J by 10 bases, leaving 18 bases between them. CDR3 nucleotides: TGCAGCGTCGCGTGGGGGGGGGGGAGAGCTTTCTTT. Amino acids: CSVAWGGGRAFF.

Notes on this clonotype: Compared with germline, one end of the junction differs, possibly owing to a read error. The V call is TRBV20-1, the J call TRBJ2-3; the D is unclear. Per germline, CDR1 DFQATT and CDR2 SNEGSKA (reference sequence). This CDR3 region has 13 residues. The CDR3 spells CSARGPDTVTQYF. The CDR3 region has the DNA TGCAGTGCTAGAGGGCCAGATACAGTTACGCAGTATTTT.

This clonotype was counted between two and nine times. The chain links TRBV20-1 to TRBJ2-3, with 12 bases aligning to TRBD2. Germline values: CDR1 DFQATT, CDR2 SNEGSKA (reference sequence). CDR3 size: 16 residues. Trimming removed 4 bases from V and 3 bases from J; junction bases left unmatched: 8. The CDR3 reads CSAIHPTSGRTDTQYF. CDR3 nucleotide sequence: TGCAGTGCTATCCATCCCACTAGCGGGAGGACAGATACGCAGTATTTT.

The chain combines TRBV6-1 with TRBJ2-2; maybe TRBD1 (7 bases). The germline V gene encodes CDR1 MNHNS and CDR2 SASEGT. Trimming stripped 6 bases from V and 1 base from J, with 12 bases between. The CDR3 is 15 residues long. The CDR3 bases are TGTGCCAGCAGGCGGGACAGAATGAACACCGGGGAGCTGTTTTTT. It codes for CASRRDRMNTGELFF.

V is TRBV19 and J is TRBJ2-5; no reliable D call. The germline V gene has CDR1 LNHDA and CDR2 SQIVND (reference sequence). This CDR3 spans 16 amino acids. V gave up 3 bases and J gave up 5 bases, with 19 bases separating them. The CDR3 region has the DNA TGTGCCAGTAGTATCGGCCCCTGGGAAAATCAGGAGACCCAGTACTTC. This gives the protein CASSIGPWENQETQYF.

The chain recombines TRBV7-2 with TRBJ2-1; D assignment may be TRBD1 or TRBD2 (6 bases each). V gave up 5 bases and J gave up 11 bases, with 13 bases separating them. CDR1 and CDR2 from the germline V gene are SGHTA and FQGNSA. This CDR3 spans 12 amino acids. The CDR3: CASSPAGQQQFF. The CDR3 DNA reads TGTGCCAGCAGCCCCGCGGGACAACAGCAGTTCTTC.

This clonotype turned up a few times. V is TRBV9 and J is TRBJ1-6, with 7 nucleotides matching TRBD1. With 2 bases clipped from V and 7 bases from J, the junction kept 6 bases outside the gene matches. Germline V gives CDR1 SGDLS, CDR2 YYNGEE. The CDR3 runs to 15 residues. The CDR3: CASSVSGTVNSPLHF. The CDR3 nucleotides are TGTGCCAGCAGCGTCTCCGGGACAGTCAATTCACCCCTCCACTTT.

V usage is TRBV30 and J usage is TRBJ2-1; 8 bases fit TRBD2. This CDR3 contains 13 residues. Germline loops: CDR1 GTSNPN, CDR2 SVGIG (reference sequence). With V trimmed by 2 bases and J by 13 bases, 10 bases remained unmatched. For the CDR3, the DNA is TGTGCCTGGAGTAATAGTCCGGGGGGGGATCAGTTCTTC. Translating gives CAWSNSPGGDQFF.